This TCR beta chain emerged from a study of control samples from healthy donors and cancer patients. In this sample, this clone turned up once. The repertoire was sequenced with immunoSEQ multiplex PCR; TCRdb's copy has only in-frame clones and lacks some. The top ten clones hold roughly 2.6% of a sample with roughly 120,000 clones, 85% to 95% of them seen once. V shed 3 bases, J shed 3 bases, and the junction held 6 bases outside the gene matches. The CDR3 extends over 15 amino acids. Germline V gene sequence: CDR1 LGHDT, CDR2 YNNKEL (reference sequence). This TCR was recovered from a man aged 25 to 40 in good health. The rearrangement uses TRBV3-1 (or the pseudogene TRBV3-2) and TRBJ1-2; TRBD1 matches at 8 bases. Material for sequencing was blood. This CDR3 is CASSQGRTGYYGYTF. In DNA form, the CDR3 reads TGTGCCAGCAGCCAGGGGAGGACAGGGTACTATGGCTACACCTTC.